This T cell receptor beta chain was captured in a study of human T cells and chemical hapten exposure. The wider study: Small differences in pooled library volume mainly drove the variation in TCR yields per sample.

Study results and limitations: DPC sensitization left the count of TCRs above 1 in 1000 unchanged.

Total RNA was isolated from unfractionated whole blood. Looked up from germline, CDR1 is SEHNR and CDR2 is FQNEAQ (reference sequence). CDR3 length: 15 residues. V lost 1 base and J lost 3, with 11 bases in between. Unique molecular identifiers were attached to individual cDNA molecules within the library. Per the study methods: TCR counts had a median of about 99,000 per sample and spanned roughly 23,224 to 690,600. TCRdb called the 5' RACE reads again in MiXCR, with one record for every CDR3 protein. The V and J calls here are based on TCRdb, not the publication. The sample lists about 120,000 distinct CDR3 sequences, 15% to 20% occurring once. Only a few counts were recorded for this clonotype. Its antigen remains unknown.

The receptor's source is a human donor in good health. The chain links TRBV7-9 to TRBJ2-3; D gene ambiguous. The CDR3: CASSLGVTVTDTQYF. CDR3 nucleotides: TGTGCCAGCAGCTTAGGAGTTACAGTTACAGATACGCAGTATTTT. Based on the CDR3 plus reference TRBV7-9 and TRBJ2-3, the full variable domain is DTGVSQNPRHKITKRGQNVTFRCDPISEHNRLYWYRQTLGQGPEFLTYFQNEAQLEKSRLLSDRFSAERPKGSFSTLEIQRTEQGDSAMYLCASSLGVTVTDTQYFGPGTRLTVL.